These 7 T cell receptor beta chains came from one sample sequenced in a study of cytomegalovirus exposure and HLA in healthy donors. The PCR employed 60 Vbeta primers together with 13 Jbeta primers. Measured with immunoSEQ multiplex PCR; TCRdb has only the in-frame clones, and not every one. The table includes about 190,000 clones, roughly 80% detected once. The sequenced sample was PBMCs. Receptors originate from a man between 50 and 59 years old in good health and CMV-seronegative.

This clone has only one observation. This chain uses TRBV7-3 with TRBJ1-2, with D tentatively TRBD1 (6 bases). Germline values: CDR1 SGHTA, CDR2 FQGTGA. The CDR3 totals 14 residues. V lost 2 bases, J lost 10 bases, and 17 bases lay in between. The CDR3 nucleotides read TGTGCCAGCAGCTTAGGTGCAGGGGAGAGAGACTACACCTTC. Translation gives CASSLGAGERDYTF.

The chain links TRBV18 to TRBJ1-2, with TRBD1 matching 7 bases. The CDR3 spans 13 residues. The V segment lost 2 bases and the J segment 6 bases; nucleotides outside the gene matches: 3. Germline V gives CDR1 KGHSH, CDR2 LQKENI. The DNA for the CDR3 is TGTGCCAGCTCACCAGGGCAGGGGGATGGCTACACCTTC. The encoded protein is CASSPGQGDGYTF.

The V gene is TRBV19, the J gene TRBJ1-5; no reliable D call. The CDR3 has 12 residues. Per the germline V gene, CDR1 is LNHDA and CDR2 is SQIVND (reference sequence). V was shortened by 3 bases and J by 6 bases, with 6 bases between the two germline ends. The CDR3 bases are TGTGCCAGTAGTATGGCCAGTCAGCCCCAGCATTTT. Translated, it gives CASSMASQPQHF.

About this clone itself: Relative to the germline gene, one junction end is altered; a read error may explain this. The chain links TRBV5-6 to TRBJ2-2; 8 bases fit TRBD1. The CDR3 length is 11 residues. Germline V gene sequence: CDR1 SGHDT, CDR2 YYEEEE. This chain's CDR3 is CASSSGQEVFF. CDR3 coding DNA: TGTGCCAGCAGCTCGGGACAGGAGGTGTTTTTT.

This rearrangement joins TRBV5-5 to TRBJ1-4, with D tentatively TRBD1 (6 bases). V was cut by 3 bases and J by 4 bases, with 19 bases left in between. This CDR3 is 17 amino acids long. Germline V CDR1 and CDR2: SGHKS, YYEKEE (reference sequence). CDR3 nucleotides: TGTGCCAGCAGCTATAGGACAGTACCGCATGGTAATGAAAAACTGTTTTTT. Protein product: CASSYRTVPHGNEKLFF.

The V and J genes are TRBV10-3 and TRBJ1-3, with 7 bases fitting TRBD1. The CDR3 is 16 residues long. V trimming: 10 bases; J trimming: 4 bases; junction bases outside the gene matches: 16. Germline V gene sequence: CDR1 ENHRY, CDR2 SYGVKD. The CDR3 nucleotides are TGTGCCACCGAAGGAGAGGGGGCTCCTGCCGGAAACACCATATATTTT. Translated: CATEGEGAPAGNTIYF.

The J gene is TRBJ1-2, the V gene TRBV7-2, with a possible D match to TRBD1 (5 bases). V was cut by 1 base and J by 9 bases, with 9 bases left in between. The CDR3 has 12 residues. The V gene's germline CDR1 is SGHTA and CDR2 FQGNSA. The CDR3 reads CASSLDRGSYTF. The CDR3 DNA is TGTGCCAGCAGCTTAGATCGGGGGAGCTACACCTTC. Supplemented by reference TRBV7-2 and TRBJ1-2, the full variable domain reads GAGVSQSPSNKVTEKGKDVELRCDPISGHTALYWYRQSLGQGLEFLIYFQGNSAPDKSGLPSDRFSAERTGGSVSTLTIQRTQQEDSAVYLCASSLDRGSYTFGSGTRLTVV.